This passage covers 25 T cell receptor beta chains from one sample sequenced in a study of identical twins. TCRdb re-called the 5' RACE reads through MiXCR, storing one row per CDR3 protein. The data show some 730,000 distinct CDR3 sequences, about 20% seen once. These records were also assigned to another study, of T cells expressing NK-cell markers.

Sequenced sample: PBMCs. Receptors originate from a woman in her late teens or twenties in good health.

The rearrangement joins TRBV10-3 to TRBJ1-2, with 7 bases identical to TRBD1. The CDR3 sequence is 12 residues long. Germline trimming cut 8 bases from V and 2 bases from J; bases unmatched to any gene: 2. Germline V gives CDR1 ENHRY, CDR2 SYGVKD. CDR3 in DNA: TGTGCCATCCGCAGGGGGAACTATGGCTACACCTTC. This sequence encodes CAIRRGNYGYTF.

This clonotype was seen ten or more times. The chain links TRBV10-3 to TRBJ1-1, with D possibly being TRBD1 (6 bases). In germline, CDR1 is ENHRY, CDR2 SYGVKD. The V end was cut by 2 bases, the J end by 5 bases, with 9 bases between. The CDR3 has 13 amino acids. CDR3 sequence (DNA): TGTGCCATCAGTGAGGGGCAGGGGACTGAAGCTTTCTTT. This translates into CAISEGQGTEAFF.

The CDR3 is CSVGAGAGVYNEQFF. CDR3 DNA: TGCAGCGTTGGCGCAGGAGCGGGAGTCTACAATGAGCAGTTCTTC. V and J are TRBV29-1 and TRBJ2-1; 8 bases map to TRBD2. Germline V CDR1 and CDR2: SQVTM, ANQGSEA. The CDR3 totals 15 residues. V dropped 4 bases and J dropped 3; count of bases not matched to a gene: 8.

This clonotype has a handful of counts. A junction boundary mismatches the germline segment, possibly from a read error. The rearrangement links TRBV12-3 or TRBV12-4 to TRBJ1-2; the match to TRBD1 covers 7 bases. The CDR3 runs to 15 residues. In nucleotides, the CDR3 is TGTGCCAGCAGTTTAGGTCGCGCGGACAGGTCAGCCCTACCCTTC. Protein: CASSLGRADRSALPF.

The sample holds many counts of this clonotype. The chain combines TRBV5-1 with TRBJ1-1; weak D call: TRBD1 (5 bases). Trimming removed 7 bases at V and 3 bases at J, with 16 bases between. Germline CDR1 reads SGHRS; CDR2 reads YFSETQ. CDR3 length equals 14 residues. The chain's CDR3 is CASRSLQGDTEAFF. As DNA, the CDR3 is TGCGCCAGCCGCTCTCTTCAGGGTGACACTGAAGCTTTCTTT.

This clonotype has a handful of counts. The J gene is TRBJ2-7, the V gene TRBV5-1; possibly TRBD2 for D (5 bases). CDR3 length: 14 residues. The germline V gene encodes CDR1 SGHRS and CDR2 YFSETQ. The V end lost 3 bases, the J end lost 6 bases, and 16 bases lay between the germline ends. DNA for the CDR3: TGCGCCAGCAGCTCCGCAACTAGGGTCGGCGAGCAGTACTTC. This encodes CASSSATRVGEQYF.

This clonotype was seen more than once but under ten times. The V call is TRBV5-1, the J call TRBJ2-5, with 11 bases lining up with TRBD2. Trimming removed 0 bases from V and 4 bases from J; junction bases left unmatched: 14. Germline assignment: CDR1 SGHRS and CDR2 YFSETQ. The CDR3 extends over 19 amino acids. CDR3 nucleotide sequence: TGCGCCAGCAGCTTGGTATTCCGGGGACCGGGACTAGCGGCAGAGACCCAGTACTTC. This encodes CASSLVFRGPGLAAETQYF.

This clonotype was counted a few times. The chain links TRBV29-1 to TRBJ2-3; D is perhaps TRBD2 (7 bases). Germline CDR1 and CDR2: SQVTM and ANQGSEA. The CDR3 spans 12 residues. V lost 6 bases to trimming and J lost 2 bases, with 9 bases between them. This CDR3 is CSVAGHTDTQYF. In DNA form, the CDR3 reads TGCAGCGTAGCGGGACACACAGATACGCAGTATTTT.

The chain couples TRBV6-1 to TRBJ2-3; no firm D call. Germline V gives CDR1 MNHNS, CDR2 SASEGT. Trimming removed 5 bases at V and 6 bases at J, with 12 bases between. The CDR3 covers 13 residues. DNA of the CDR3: TGTGCCAGCAGTCCAACGACGGTTGATACGCAGTATTTT. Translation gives CASSPTTVDTQYF.

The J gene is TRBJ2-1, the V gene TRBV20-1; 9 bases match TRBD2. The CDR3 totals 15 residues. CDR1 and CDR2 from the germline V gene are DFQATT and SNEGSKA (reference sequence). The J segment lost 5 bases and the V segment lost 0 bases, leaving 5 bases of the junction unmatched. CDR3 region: CSARERGTSHNEQFF. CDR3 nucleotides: TGCAGTGCTAGAGAGCGAGGGACTAGCCACAATGAGCAGTTCTTC.

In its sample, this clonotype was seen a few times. Written as DNA, the CDR3 is TGTGCCATCAGGCCGGGACAGGGCTCTTACCCCCATAGGAATGAGCAGTTCTTC. Amino acid sequence: CAIRPGQGSYPHRNEQFF. This chain links TRBV10-3 with TRBJ2-1; 9 positions match TRBD1. Unmatched junction bases numbered 19, after V lost 6 bases and J lost 7 bases. Germline lookup yields CDR1 ENHRY and CDR2 SYGVKD. The CDR3 runs 18 residues.

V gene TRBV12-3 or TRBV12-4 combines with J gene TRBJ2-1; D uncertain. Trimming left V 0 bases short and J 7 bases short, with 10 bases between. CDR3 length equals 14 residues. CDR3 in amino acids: CASSLAERWNEQFF. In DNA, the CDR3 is TGTGCCAGCAGTTTAGCGGAACGGTGGAATGAGCAGTTCTTC.

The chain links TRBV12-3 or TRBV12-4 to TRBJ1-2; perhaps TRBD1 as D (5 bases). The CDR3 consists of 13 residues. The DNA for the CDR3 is TGTGCAGGGGCCCGGGACGCCCTCTATGGCTACACCTTC. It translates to CAGARDALYGYTF.

CDR3 DNA: TGTGCCAGCAGCTTGGCGTTCGGGAGGGACAACACCGGGGAGCTGTTTTTT. Translated: CASSLAFGRDNTGELFF. The gene calls are TRBV7-9 and TRBJ2-2, with 8 bases fitting TRBD2. Germline-derived CDR1 and CDR2 are SEHNR and FQNEAQ (reference sequence). The CDR3 length is 17 residues. V trimming: 3 bases; J trimming: 2 bases; junction bases outside the gene matches: 8.

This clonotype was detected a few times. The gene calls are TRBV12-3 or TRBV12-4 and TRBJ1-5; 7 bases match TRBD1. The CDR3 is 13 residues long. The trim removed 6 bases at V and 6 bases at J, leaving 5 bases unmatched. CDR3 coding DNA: TGTGCCAGCAGCTCCGACAGGGTTCAGCCCCAGCATTTT. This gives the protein CASSSDRVQPQHF.

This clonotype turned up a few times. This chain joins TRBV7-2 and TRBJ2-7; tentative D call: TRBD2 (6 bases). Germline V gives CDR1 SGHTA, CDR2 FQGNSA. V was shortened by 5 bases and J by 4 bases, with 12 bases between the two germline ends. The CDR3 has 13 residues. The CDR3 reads CASSLFGGYEQYF. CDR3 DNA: TGTGCCAGCAGCCTCTTCGGGGGTTACGAGCAGTACTTC.

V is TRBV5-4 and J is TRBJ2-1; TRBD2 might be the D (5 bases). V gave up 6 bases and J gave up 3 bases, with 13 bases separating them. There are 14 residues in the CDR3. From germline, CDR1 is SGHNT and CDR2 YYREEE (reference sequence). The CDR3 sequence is CASIDQRNYNEQFF. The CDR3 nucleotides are TGTGCCAGCATTGACCAGCGGAACTACAATGAGCAGTTCTTC.

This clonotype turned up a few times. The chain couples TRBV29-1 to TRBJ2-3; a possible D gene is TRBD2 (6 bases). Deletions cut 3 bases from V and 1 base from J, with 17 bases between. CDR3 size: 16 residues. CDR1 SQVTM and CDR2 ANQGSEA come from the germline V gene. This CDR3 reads CSVEDEAGTGTDTQYF. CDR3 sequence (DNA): TGCAGCGTTGAGGATGAGGCGGGAACTGGCACAGATACGCAGTATTTT.

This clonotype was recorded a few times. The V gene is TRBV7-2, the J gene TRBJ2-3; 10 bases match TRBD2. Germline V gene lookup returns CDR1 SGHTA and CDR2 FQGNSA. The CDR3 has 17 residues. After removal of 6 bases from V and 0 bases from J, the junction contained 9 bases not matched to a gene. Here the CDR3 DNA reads TGTGCCAGCAGGATAGCGGGGGGCCCCACTAGCACAGATACGCAGTATTTT. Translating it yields CASRIAGGPTSTDTQYF.

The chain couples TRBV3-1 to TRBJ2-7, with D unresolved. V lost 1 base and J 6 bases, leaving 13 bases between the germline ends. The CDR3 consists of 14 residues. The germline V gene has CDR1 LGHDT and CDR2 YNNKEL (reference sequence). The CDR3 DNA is TGTGCCAGCAGCCAAGGCACCGGGCCCGGCGAGCAGTACTTC. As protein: CASSQGTGPGEQYF.

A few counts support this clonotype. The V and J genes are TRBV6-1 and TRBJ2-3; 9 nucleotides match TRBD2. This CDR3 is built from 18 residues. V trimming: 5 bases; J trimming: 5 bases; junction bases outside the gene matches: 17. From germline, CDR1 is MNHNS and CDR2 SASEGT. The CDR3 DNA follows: TGTGCCAGCAGTACCGCCGCGTTGGGCGGGAGGGCCCGAGATACGCAGTATTTT. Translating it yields CASSTAALGGRARDTQYF.

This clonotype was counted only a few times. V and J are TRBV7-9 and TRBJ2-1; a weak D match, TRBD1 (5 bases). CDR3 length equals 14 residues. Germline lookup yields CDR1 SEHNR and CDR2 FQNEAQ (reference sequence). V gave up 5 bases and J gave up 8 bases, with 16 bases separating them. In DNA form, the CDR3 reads TGTGCCAGCAGCCTGGGGTACGCACAGGATGAGCAGTTCTTC. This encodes CASSLGYAQDEQFF.

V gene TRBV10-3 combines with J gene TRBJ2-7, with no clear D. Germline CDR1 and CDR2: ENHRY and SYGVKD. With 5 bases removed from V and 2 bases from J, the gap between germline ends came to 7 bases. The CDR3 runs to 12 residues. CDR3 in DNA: TGTGCCATCAGTAAGGGTACCTACGAGCAGTACTTC. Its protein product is CAISKGTYEQYF.

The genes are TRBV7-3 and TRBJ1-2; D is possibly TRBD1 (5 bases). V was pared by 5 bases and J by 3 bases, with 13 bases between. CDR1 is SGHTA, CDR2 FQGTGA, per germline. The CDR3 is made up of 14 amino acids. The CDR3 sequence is CASSIYQGDYGYTF. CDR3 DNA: TGTGCCAGCAGCATTTACCAGGGAGACTATGGCTACACCTTC.

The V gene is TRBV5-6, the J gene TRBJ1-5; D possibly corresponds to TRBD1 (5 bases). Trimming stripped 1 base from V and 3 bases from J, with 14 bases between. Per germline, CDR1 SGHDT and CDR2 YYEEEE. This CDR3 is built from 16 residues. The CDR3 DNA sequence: TGTGCCAGCAGCTTGTTCGCGACAGATACCAATCAGCCCCAGCATTTT. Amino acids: CASSLFATDTNQPQHF. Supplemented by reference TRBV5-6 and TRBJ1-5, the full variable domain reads DAGVTQSPTHLIKTRGQQVTLRCSPKSGHDTVSWYQQALGQGPQFIFQYYEEEERQRGNFPDRFSGHQFPNYSSELNVNALLLGDSALYLCASSLFATDTNQPQHFGDGTRLSIL.